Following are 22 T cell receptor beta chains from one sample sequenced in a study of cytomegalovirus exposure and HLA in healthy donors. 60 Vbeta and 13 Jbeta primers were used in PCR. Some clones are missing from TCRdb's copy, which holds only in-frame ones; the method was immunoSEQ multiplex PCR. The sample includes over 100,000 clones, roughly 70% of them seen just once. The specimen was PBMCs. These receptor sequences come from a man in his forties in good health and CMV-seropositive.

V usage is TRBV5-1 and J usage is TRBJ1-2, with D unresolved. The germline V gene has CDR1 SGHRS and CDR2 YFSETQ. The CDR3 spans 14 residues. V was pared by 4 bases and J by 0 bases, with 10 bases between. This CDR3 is CASSLPDSNYGYTF. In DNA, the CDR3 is TGCGCCAGCAGCCTCCCCGACTCTAACTATGGCTACACCTTC. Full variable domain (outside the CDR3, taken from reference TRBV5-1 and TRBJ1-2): KAGVTQTPRYLIKTRGQQVTLSCSPISGHRSVSWYQQTPGQGLQFLFEYFSETQRNKGNFPGRFSGRQFSNSRSEMNVSTLELGDSALYLCASSLPDSNYGYTFGSGTRLTVV.

This chain's CDR3 is CASSPPTGRNTEAFF. The CDR3 DNA is TGTGCCAGCTCACCACCGACAGGACGGAACACTGAAGCTTTCTTT. The V call is TRBV18, the J call TRBJ1-1; D is perhaps TRBD1 (6 bases). Germline CDR1 reads KGHSH; CDR2 reads LQKENI. This CDR3 region has 15 residues. The V gene lost 0 bases and the J gene lost 1 base, with 9 bases spanning the gap.

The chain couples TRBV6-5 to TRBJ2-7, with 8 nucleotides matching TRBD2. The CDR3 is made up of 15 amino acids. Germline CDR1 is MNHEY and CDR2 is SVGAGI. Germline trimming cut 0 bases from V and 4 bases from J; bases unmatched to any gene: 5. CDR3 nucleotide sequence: TGTGCCAGCAGTTACTCGGAGCGGGAGAGATACGAGCAGTACTTC. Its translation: CASSYSERERYEQYF.

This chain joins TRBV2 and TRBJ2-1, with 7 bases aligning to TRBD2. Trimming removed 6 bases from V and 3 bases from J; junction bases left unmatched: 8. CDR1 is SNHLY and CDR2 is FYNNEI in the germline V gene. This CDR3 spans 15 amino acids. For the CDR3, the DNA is TGTGCCAGCAGAAGCACAGCTAGCGGCTACAATGAGCAGTTCTTC. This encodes CASRSTASGYNEQFF.

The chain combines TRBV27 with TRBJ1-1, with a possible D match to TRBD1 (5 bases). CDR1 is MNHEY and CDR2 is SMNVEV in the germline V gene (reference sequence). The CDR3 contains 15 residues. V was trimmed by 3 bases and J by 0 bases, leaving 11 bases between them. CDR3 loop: CASSLDTQMNTEAFF. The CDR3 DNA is TGTGCCAGCAGTTTGGACACCCAAATGAACACTGAAGCTTTCTTT.

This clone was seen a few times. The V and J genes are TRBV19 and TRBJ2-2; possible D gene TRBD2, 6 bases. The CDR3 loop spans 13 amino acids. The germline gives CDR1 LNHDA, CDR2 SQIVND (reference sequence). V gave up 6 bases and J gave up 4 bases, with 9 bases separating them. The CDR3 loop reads CASRLGGTGELFF. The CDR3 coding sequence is TGTGCCAGTAGACTGGGAGGCACCGGGGAGCTGTTTTTT.

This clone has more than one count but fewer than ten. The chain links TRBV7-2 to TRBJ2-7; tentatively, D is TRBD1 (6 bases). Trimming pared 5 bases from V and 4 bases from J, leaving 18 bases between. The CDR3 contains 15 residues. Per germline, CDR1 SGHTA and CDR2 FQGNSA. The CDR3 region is CASSPLADSTYEQYF. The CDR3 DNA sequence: TGTGCCAGCAGCCCCCTCGCGGACAGCACTTACGAGCAGTACTTC.

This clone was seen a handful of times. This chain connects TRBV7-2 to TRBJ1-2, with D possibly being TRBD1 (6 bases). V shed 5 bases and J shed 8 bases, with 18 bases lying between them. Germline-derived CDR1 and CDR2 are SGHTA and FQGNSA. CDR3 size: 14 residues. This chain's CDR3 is CASSLWGGREGYTF. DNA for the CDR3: TGTGCCAGCAGCCTGTGGGGGGGGCGGGAAGGCTACACCTTC. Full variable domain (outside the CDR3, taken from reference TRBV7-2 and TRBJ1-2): GAGVSQSPSNKVTEKGKDVELRCDPISGHTALYWYRQSLGQGLEFLIYFQGNSAPDKSGLPSDRFSAERTGGSVSTLTIQRTQQEDSAVYLCASSLWGGREGYTFGSGTRLTVV.

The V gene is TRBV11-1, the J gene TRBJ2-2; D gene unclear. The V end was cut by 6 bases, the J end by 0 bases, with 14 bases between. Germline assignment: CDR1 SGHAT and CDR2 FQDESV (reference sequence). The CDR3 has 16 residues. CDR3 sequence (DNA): TGTGCCAGCAGTCGAATCTTGGCCTCGAACACCGGGGAGCTGTTTTTT. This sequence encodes CASSRILASNTGELFF. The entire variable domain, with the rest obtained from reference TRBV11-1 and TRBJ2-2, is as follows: EAEVAQSPRYKITEKSQAVAFWCDPISGHATLYWYRQILGQGPELLVQFQDESVVDDSQLPKDRFSAERLKGVDSTLKIQPAELGDSAMYLCASSRILASNTGELFFGEGSRLTVL.

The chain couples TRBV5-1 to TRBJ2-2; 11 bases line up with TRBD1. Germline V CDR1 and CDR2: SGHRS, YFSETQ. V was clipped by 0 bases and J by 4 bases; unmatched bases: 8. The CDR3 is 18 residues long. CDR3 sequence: CASSLAGQGAGSTGELFF. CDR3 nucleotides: TGCGCCAGCAGCTTGGCCGGACAGGGGGCCGGGTCCACCGGGGAGCTGTTTTTT.

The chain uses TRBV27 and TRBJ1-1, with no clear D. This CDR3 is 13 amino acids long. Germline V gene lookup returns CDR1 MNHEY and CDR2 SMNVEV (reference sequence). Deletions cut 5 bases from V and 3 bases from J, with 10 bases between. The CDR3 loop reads CASSAYSYTEAFF. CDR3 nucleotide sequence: TGTGCCAGCAGTGCCTACTCTTACACTGAAGCTTTCTTT.

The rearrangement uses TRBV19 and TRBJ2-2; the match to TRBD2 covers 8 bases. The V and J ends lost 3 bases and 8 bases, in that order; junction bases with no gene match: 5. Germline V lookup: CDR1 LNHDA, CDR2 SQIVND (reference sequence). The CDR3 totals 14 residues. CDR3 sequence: CASSITKREGELFF. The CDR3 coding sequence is TGTGCCAGTAGTATTACGAAGCGGGAGGGGGAGCTGTTTTTT.

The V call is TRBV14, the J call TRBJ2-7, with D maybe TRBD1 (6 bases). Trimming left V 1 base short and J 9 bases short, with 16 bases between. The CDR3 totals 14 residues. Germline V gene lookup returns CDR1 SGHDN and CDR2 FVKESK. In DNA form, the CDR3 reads TGTGCCAGCAGCCAAGTTGAGACAGGCGAGGGGCAGTACTTC. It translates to CASSQVETGEGQYF.

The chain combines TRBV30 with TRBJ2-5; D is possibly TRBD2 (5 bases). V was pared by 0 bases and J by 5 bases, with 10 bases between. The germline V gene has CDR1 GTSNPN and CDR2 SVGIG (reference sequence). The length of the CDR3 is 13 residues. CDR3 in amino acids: CAWSVGGWETQYF. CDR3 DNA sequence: TGTGCCTGGAGTGTCGGCGGGTGGGAGACCCAGTACTTC. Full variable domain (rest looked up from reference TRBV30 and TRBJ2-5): SQTIHQWPATLVQPVGSPLSLECTVEGTSNPNLYWYRQAAGRGLQLLFYSVGIGQISSEVPQNLSASRPQDRQFILSSKKLLLSDSGFYLCAWSVGGWETQYFGPGTRLLVL.

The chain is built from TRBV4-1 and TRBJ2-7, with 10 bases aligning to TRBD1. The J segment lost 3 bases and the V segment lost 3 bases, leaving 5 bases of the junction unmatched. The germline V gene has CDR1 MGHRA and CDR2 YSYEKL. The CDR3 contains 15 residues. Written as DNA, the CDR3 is TGCGCCAGCAGCCATCTCCGGGACAGGGGCTACGAGCAGTACTTC. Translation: CASSHLRDRGYEQYF.

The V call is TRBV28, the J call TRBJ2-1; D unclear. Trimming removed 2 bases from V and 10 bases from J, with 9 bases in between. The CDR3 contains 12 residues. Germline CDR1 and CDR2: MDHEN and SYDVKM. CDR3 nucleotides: TGTGCCAGCAGTTTAGGTCAGGCCGAGCAGTTCTTC. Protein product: CASSLGQAEQFF. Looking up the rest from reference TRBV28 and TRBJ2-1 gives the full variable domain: DVKVTQSSRYLVKRTGEKVFLECVQDMDHENMFWYRQDPGLGLRLIYFSYDVKMKEKGDIPEGYSVSREKKERFSLILESASTNQTSMYLCASSLGQAEQFFGPGTRLTVL.

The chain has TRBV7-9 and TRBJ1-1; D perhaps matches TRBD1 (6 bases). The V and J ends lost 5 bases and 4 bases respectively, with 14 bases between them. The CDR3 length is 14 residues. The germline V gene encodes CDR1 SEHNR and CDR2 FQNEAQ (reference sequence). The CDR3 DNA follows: TGTGCCAGCAGCCTTGGACAGTGGGGCACTGAAGCTTTCTTT. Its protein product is CASSLGQWGTEAFF.

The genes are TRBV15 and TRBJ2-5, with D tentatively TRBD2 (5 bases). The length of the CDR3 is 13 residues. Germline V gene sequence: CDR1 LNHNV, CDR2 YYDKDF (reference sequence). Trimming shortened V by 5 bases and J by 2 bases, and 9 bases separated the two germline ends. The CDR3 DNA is TGTGCCACCAGCGGAGGTCCACAAGAGACCCAGTACTTC. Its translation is CATSGGPQETQYF.

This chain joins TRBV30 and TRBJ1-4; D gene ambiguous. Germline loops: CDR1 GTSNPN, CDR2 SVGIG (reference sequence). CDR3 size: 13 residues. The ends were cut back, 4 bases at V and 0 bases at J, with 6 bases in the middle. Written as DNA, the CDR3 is TGTGCCTGGACTGGAGCAACTAATGAAAAACTGTTTTTT. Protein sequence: CAWTGATNEKLFF.

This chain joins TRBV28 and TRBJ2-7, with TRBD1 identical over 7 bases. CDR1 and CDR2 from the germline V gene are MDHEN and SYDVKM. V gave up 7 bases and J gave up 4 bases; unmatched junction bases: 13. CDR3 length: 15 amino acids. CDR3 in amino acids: CASTGRGGAKYEQYF. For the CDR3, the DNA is TGTGCCAGCACCGGGCGAGGGGGCGCTAAATACGAGCAGTACTTC.

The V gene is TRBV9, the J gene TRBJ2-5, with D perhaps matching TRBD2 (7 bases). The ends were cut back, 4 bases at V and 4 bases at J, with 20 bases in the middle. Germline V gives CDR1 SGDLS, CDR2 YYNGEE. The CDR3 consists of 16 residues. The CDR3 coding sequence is TGTGCCAGCAGCTCTAAGGGGGGTAGCGGGCCAGAGACCCAGTACTTC. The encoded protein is CASSSKGGSGPETQYF.

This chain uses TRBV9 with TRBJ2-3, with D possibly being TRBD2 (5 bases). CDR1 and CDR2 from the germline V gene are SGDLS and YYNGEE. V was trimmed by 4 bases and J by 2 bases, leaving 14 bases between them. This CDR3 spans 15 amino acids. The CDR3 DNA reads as TGTGCCAGCAGCCCTCAAAAGCGGAACACAGATACGCAGTATTTT. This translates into CASSPQKRNTDTQYF.